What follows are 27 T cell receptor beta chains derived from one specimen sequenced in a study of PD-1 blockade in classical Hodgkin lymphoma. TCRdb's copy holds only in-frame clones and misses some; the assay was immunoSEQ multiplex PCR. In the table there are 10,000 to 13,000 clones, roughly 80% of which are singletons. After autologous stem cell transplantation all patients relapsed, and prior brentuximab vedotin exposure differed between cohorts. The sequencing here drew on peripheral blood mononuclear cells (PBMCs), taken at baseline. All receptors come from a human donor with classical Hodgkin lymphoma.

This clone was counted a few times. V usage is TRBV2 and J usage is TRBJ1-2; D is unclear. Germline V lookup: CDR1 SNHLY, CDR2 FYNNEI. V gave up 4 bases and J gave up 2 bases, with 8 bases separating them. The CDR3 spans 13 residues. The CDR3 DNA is TGTGCCAGCAGTGTTCAGGCAAACTATGGCTACACCTTC. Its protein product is CASSVQANYGYTF.

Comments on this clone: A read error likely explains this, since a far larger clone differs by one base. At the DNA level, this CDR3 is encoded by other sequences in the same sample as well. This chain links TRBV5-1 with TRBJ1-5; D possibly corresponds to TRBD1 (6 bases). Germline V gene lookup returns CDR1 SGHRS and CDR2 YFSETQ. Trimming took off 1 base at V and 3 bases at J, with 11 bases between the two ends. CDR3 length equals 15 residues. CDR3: CASSLTGMDNQPQHF. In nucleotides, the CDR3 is TGCGCCAGCAGCTTGACAGGGATGGACAATCAGCCCCAGCATTTT.

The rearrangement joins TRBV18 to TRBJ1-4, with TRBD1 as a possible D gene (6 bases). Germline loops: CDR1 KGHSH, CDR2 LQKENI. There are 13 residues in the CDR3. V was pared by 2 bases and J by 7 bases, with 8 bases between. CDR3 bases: TGTGCCAGCTCACCAGTCAGGGGTGAAAAACTGTTTTTT. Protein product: CASSPVRGEKLFF.

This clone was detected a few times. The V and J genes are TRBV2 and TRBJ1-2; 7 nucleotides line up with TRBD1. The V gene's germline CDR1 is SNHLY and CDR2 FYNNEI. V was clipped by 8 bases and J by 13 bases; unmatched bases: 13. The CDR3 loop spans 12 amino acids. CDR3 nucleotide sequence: TGTGCCAGCCGAAGAGAGGGACAGCTCTGCACCTTC. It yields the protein CASRREGQLCTF. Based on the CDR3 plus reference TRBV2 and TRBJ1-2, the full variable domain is EPEVTQTPSHQVTQMGQEVILRCVPISNHLYFYWYRQILGQKVEFLVSFYNNEISEKSEIFDDQFSVERPDGSNFTLKIRSTKLEDSAMYFCASRREGQLCTFGSGTRLTVV.

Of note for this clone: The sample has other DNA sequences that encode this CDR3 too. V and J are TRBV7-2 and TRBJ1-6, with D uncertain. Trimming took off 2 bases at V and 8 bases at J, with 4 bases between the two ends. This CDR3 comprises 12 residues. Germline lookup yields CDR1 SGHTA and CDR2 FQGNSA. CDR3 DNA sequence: TGTGCCAGCAGCTTACGCTATTCACCCCTCCACTTT. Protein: CASSLRYSPLHF.

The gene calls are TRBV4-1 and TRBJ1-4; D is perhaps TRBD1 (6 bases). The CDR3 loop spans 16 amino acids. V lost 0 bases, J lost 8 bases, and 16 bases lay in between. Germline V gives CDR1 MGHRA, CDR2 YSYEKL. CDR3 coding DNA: TGCGCCAGCAGCCAAGATATAGGACAAGGGGGAGAAAAACTGTTTTTT. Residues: CASSQDIGQGGEKLFF.

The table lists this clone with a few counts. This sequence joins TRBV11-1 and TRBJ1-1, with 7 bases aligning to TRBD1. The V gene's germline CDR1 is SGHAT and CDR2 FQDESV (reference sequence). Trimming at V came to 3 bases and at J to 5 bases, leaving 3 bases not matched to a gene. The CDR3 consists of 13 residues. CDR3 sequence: CASSFTGETEAFF. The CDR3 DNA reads TGTGCCAGCAGCTTTACAGGGGAGACTGAAGCTTTCTTT. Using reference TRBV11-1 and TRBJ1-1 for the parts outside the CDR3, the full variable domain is EAEVAQSPRYKITEKSQAVAFWCDPISGHATLYWYRQILGQGPELLVQFQDESVVDDSQLPKDRFSAERLKGVDSTLKIQPAELGDSAMYLCASSFTGETEAFFGQGTRLTVV.

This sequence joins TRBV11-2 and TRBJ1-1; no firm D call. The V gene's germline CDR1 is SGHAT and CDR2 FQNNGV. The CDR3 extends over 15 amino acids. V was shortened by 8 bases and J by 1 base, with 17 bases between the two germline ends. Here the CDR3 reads CASLLPRFENTEAFF. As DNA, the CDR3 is TGTGCCAGCCTCCTACCGCGCTTCGAGAACACTGAAGCTTTCTTT.

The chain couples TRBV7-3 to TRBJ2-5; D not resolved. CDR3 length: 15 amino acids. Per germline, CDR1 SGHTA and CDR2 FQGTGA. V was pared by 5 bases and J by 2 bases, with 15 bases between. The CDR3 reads CASSPLGGAQETQYF. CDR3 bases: TGTGCCAGCAGCCCCCTAGGCGGAGCTCAAGAGACCCAGTACTTC.

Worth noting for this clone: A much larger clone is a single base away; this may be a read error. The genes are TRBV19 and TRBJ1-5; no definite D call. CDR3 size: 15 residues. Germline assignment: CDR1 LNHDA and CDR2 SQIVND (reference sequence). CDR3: CASSIGVWSNRPQHF. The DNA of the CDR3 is TGTGCCAGTAGTATCGGGGTTTGGAGCAATCGGCCCCAGCATTTT.

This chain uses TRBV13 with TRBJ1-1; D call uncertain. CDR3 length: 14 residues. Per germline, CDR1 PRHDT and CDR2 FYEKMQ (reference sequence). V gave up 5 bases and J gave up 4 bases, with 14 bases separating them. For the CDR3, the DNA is TGTGCCAGCAGCCTGGGAGTTGGCTCCACTGAAGCTTTCTTT. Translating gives CASSLGVGSTEAFF. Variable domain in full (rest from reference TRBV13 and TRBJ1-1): AAGVIQSPRHLIKEKRETATLKCYPIPRHDTVYWYQQGPGQDPQFLISFYEKMQSDKGSIPDRFSAQQFSDYHSELNMSSLELGDSALYFCASSLGVGSTEAFFGQGTRLTVV.

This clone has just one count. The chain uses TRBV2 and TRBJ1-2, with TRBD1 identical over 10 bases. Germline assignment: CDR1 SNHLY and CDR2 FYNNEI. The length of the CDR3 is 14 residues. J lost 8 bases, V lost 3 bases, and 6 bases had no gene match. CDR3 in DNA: TGTGCCAGCAGTGATCATGGACAGGGGGAAGGCTACACCTTC. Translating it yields CASSDHGQGEGYTF.

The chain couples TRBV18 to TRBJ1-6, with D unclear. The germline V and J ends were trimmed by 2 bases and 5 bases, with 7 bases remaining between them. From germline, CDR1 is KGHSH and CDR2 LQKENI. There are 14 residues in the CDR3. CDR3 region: CASSPKKDNSPLHF. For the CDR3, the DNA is TGTGCCAGCTCACCAAAGAAGGATAATTCACCCCTCCACTTT. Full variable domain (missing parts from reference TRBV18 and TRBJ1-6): NAGVMQNPRHLVRRRGQEARLRCSPMKGHSHVYWYRQLPEEGLKFMVYLQKENIIDESGMPKERFSAEFPKEGPSILRIQQVVRGDSAAYFCASSPKKDNSPLHFGNGTRLTVT.

In nucleotides, the CDR3 is TGTGCCAGCAGTTACTGGGGGGAAAAAGCTGAAGCTTTCTTT. As protein: CASSYWGEKAEAFF. V gene TRBV28 combines with J gene TRBJ1-1; tentatively, D is TRBD1 (5 bases). This CDR3 region has 14 residues. Trimming removed 4 bases at V and 6 bases at J, with 15 bases between. The germline V gene has CDR1 MDHEN and CDR2 SYDVKM.

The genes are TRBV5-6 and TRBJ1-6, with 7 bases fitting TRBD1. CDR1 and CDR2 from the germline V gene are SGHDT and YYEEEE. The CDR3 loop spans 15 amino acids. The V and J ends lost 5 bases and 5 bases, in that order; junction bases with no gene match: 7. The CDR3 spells CASSSLTGNNSPLHF. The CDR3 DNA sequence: TGTGCCAGCAGTTCTCTGACAGGGAATAATTCACCCCTCCACTTT.

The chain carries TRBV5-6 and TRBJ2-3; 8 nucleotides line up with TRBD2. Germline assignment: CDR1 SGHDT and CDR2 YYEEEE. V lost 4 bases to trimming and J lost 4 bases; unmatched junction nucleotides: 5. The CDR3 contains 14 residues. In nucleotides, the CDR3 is TGTGCCAGCAGCCGTCGGGGGGGGGCAGATACGCAGTATTTT. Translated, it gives CASSRRGGADTQYF.

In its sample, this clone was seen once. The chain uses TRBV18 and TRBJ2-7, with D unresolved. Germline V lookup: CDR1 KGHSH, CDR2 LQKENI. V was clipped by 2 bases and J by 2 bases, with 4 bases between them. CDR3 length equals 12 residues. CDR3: CASSPGTYEQYV. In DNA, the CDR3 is TGTGCCAGCTCACCAGGGACCTACGAGCAGTACGTC.

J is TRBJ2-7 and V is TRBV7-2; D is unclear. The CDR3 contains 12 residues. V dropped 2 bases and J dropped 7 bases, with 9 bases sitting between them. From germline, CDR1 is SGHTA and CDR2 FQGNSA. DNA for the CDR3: TGTGCCAGCAGCTTACCAGGCCGTGAGCAGTACTTC. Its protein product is CASSLPGREQYF.

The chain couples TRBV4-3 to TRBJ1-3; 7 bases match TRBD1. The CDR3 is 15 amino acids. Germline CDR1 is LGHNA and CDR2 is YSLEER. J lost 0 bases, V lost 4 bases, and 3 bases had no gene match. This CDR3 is CASSLGQASGNTIYF. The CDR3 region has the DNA TGCGCCAGCAGCCTCGGACAGGCCTCTGGAAACACCATATATTTT.

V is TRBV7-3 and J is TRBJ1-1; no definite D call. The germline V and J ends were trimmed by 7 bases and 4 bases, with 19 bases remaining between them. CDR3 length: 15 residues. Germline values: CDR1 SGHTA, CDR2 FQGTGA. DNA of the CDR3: TGTGCCAGCACCAACAATCCGGGAGTTTTCACTGAAGCTTTCTTT. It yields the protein CASTNNPGVFTEAFF.

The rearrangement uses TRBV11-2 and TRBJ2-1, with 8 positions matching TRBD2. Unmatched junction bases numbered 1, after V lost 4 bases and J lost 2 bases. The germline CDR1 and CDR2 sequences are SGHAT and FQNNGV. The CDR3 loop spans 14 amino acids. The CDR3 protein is CASSWGLAYNEQFF. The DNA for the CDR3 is TGTGCCAGCAGCTGGGGACTAGCCTACAATGAGCAGTTCTTC.

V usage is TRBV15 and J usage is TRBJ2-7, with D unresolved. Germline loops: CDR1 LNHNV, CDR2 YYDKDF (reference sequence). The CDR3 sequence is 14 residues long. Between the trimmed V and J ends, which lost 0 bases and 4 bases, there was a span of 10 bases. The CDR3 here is CATSRDFGEYEQYV. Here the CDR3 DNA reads TGTGCCACCAGCAGAGATTTTGGCGAGTACGAGCAGTACGTC.

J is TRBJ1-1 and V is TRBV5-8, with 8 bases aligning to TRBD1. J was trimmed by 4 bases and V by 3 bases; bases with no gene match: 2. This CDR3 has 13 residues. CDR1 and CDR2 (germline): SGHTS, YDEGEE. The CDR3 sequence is CASSSTGVTEAFF. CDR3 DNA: TGTGCCAGCAGCTCGACAGGGGTCACTGAAGCTTTCTTT. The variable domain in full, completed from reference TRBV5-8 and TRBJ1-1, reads EAGVTQSPTHLIKTRGQQATLRCSPISGHTSVYWYQQALGLGLQFLLWYDEGEERNRGNFPPRFSGRQFPNYSSELNVNALELEDSALYLCASSSTGVTEAFFGQGTRLTVV.

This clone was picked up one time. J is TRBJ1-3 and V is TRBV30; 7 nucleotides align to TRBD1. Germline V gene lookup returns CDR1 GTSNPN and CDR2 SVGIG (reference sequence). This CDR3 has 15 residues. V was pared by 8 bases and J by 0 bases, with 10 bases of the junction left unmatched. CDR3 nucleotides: TGTGCCAGACAGGGATCCCCCATCTCTGGAAACACCATATATTTT. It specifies CARQGSPISGNTIYF. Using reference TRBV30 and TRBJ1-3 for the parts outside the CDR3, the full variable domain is SQTIHQWPATLVQPVGSPLSLECTVEGTSNPNLYWYRQAAGRGLQLLFYSVGIGQISSEVPQNLSASRPQDRQFILSSKKLLLSDSGFYLCARQGSPISGNTIYFGEGSWLTVV.

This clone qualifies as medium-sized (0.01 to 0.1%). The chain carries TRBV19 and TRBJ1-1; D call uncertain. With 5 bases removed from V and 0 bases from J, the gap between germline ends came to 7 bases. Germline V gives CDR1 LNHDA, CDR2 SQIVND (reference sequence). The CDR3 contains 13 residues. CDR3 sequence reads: CASSRQLNTEAFF. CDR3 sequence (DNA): TGTGCCAGTAGTCGCCAGCTGAACACTGAAGCTTTCTTT.

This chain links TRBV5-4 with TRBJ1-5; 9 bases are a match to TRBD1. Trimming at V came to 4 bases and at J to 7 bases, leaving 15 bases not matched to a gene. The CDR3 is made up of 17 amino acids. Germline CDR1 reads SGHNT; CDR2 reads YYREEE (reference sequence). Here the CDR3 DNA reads TGTGCCAGCAGCCAACAGGGGGCTGCGGGATTGGCGCAGCCCCAGCATTTT. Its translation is CASSQQGAAGLAQPQHF.

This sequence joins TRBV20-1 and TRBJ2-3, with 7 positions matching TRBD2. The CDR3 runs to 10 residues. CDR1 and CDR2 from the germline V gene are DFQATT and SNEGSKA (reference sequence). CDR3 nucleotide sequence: TGCAGCGGGGGGTGGAATACGCAGTATTTT. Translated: CSGGWNTQYF.